Shown below are 30 T cell receptor beta chains from a single sample sequenced in a study of blood T cells in healthy people across ages. Alongside a J-beta primer mix, a sample-barcoded 5' primer served in a second PCR lasting about 7 to 12 cycles. TCRdb fed the 5' RACE reads into MiXCR, producing one record per CDR3 protein. The sample has fewer than 1,200,000 distinct CDR3 sequences, 20% to 25% seen once; the top ten hold 0.75%. These data were also filed under a second study, of T cells of mothers and their children.

Sequenced sample: blood. Source of these receptors: a girl aged 2 to 10 in good health.

This clonotype was picked up a small number of times. The chain couples TRBV6-5 to TRBJ2-1; D may be TRBD1 (6 bases). The closer fit of TRBJ2-5 to the DNA end suggests the J call may be wrong. Looked up from germline, CDR1 is MNHEY and CDR2 is SVGAGI. The CDR3 is 12 residues long. In DNA, the CDR3 is TGTGCCAGCAGTTCCTCCCGAGGGGGCCAGTACTTC. Protein: CASSSSRGGQYF.

The rearrangement joins TRBV11-3 to TRBJ2-2; 9 bases agree with TRBD2. The ends lost 4 bases at V and 7 bases at J; junction bases unmatched: 4. The V gene's germline CDR1 is SGHNT and CDR2 YENEEA. The CDR3 contains 14 residues. The CDR3 sequence is CASSSSGTYGELFF. The CDR3 bases are TGTGCCAGCAGCTCTAGCGGGACATACGGGGAGCTGTTTTTT.

The rearrangement uses TRBV15 and TRBJ2-5; D is unclear. The length of the CDR3 is 13 residues. The V and J ends lost 0 bases and 7 bases respectively, with 9 bases between them. The germline V gene has CDR1 LNHNV and CDR2 YYDKDF (reference sequence). The CDR3 nucleotides are TGTGCCACCAGCAGAGAAGATTCCGGGACCCAGTACTTC. This encodes CATSREDSGTQYF. The complete variable domain, with remaining parts taken from reference TRBV15 and TRBJ2-5, reads DAMVIQNPRYQVTQFGKPVTLSCSQTLNHNVMYWYQQKSSQAPKLLFHYYDKDFNNEADTPDNFQSRRPNTSFCFLDIRSPGLGDTAMYLCATSREDSGTQYFGPGTRLLVL.

This clonotype turned up a few times. The rearrangement joins TRBV12-3 or TRBV12-4 to TRBJ1-1; D not certain. This CDR3 is built from 14 residues. Trimming stripped 5 bases from V and 6 bases from J, with 16 bases between. The chain's CDR3 is CASSPPGVGPEAFF. DNA of the CDR3: TGTGCCAGCAGTCCCCCTGGAGTCGGGCCTGAAGCTTTCTTT.

Details on this clonotype: A much larger clone differs from this one at a single base, so this may be a read error. In DNA, the CDR3 is TGTGCCAGCAATTATCAGCCCCAGCATTTT. Amino acid sequence: CASNYQPQHF. This chain joins TRBV6-6 and TRBJ1-5; D is undetermined. The CDR3 has 10 residues. Trimming cost V 7 bases and J 5 bases, with 3 bases left between them. Looked up from germline, CDR1 is MNHNY and CDR2 is SVGAGI (reference sequence).

The chain combines TRBV7-2 with TRBJ1-1, with TRBD1 as a possible D gene (5 bases). The CDR3 has 17 amino acids. With 0 bases removed from V and 1 base from J, the gap between germline ends came to 15 bases. CDR1 is SGHTA and CDR2 is FQGNSA in the germline V gene. The CDR3 region is CASSLAQGILANTEAFF. CDR3 DNA sequence: TGTGCCAGCAGCTTAGCGCAGGGCATTCTAGCGAACACTGAAGCTTTCTTT.

V is TRBV20-1 and J is TRBJ2-5, with 8 bases aligning to TRBD2. The J call is in doubt because the DNA end fits TRBJ2-1 better. The V gene's germline CDR1 is DFQATT and CDR2 SNEGSKA (reference sequence). This CDR3 comprises 12 residues. The CDR3 region has the DNA TGCAGTGCTAGAGTGCTAGCGGGTGAGCAGTTCTTC. Amino acid sequence: CSARVLAGEQFF.

This clonotype has a handful of counts. The chain couples TRBV14 to TRBJ2-3, with unresolved D. V gave up 1 base and J gave up 3 bases, with 11 bases separating them. The CDR3 sequence is 15 residues long. The germline V gene encodes CDR1 SGHDN and CDR2 FVKESK. The CDR3 region is CASSQVLYATDTQYF. Here the CDR3 DNA reads TGTGCCAGCAGCCAAGTTCTCTACGCAACAGATACGCAGTATTTT. The full variable domain, completed using reference TRBV14 and TRBJ2-3, is EAGVTQFPSHSVIEKGQTVTLRCDPISGHDNLYWYRRVMGKEIKFLLHFVKESKQDESGMPNNRFLAERTGGTYSTLKVQPAELEDSGVYFCASSQVLYATDTQYFGPGTRLTVL.

The rearrangement links TRBV4-3 to TRBJ2-5, with unresolved D. Germline CDR1 LGHNA, CDR2 YSLEER. V dropped 4 bases and J dropped 3 bases, with 15 bases sitting between them. There are 15 residues in the CDR3. CDR3 nucleotide sequence: TGCGCCAGCAGCCCCACCCGGATCCGGGAAGAGACCCAGTACTTC. Translation: CASSPTRIREETQYF.

The rearrangement links TRBV5-1 to TRBJ2-5, with TRBD2 matching 7 bases. J gave up 2 bases and V 6 bases, and 10 bases lay outside the gene matches. This CDR3 contains 15 residues. Germline loops: CDR1 SGHRS, CDR2 YFSETQ. The chain's CDR3 is CASTVQAGKQETQYF. In DNA, the CDR3 is TGCGCCAGCACCGTCCAAGCGGGAAAGCAAGAGACCCAGTACTTC.

J is TRBJ2-3 and V is TRBV7-9; no clear D gene. Germline V CDR1 and CDR2: SEHNR, FQNEAQ (reference sequence). This CDR3 has 16 residues. V lost 7 bases, J lost 0 bases, and 17 bases lay in between. In DNA, the CDR3 is TGTGCCAGCAACGACATTATCGCGGCTAGCACAGATACGCAGTATTTT. This sequence encodes CASNDIIAASTDTQYF.

This clonotype has only a few counts. DNA for the CDR3: TGTGCTAGTGGCTTAGGTGGTAGCAATCAGCCCCAGCATTTT. Translation: CASGLGGSNQPQHF. This rearrangement joins TRBV12-5 to TRBJ1-5, with D unclear. CDR1 and CDR2 (germline): LGHNT, FRNRAP. There are 14 residues in the CDR3. Trimming took 6 bases from V and 0 from J, leaving 9 bases between them.

This chain joins TRBV11-2 and TRBJ1-2; the D gene is possibly TRBD1 (5 bases). The CDR3 is 14 amino acids. V was clipped by 5 bases and J by 0 bases, with 10 bases between them. Germline-derived CDR1 and CDR2 are SGHAT and FQNNGV. Written as DNA, the CDR3 is TGTGCCAGCAGCCAACTGACAGCTAACTATGGCTACACCTTC. Its translation: CASSQLTANYGYTF.

The chain employs TRBV27 and TRBJ2-7, with TRBD2 as a possible D gene (6 bases). The CDR3 spans 13 residues. Germline V CDR1 and CDR2: MNHEY, SMNVEV (reference sequence). Trimming took off 6 bases at V and 3 bases at J, with 12 bases between the two ends. CDR3 nucleotides: TGTGCCAGCAGGATTAGCGGACACTACGAGCAGTACTTC. This gives the protein CASRISGHYEQYF.

The chain employs TRBV3-1 and TRBJ2-7; D is unclear. Trimming removed 3 bases at V and 5 bases at J, with 5 bases between. CDR3 length equals 11 residues. Germline CDR1 is LGHDT and CDR2 is YNNKEL (reference sequence). In DNA form, the CDR3 reads TGTGCCAGCAGCCAGACCCACGAGCAGTACTTC. Protein sequence: CASSQTHEQYF.

The table lists this clonotype with a few counts. The rearrangement joins TRBV12-3 or TRBV12-4 to TRBJ2-4; D is unclear. The CDR3 consists of 12 residues. The V end was cut by 6 bases, the J end by 6 bases, with 9 bases between. The CDR3 region has the DNA TGTGCCAGCAGGAAGGAGTCAAACATTCAGTACTTC. Its protein product is CASRKESNIQYF.

The rearrangement links TRBV7-9 to TRBJ2-3; perhaps TRBD1 as D (6 bases). From germline, CDR1 is SEHNR and CDR2 FQNEAQ (reference sequence). V shed 4 bases and J shed 1 base, with 12 bases lying between them. The CDR3 is 15 residues long. The CDR3 is CASSSHPGGTDTQYF. In nucleotides, the CDR3 is TGTGCCAGCAGCTCGCACCCAGGGGGCACAGATACGCAGTATTTT.

There are a few counts of this clonotype. The chain joins TRBV20-1 to TRBJ2-5; tentatively, D is TRBD1 or TRBD2 (5 bases each). Germline CDR1 reads DFQATT; CDR2 reads SNEGSKA (reference sequence). The CDR3 runs to 14 residues. Between the trimmed V and J ends, which lost 4 bases and 5 bases, there was a span of 17 bases. The CDR3 nucleotides are TGCAGTGCTACCACCGGGACCCGCGCCGAGACCCAGTACTTC. Encoded protein: CSATTGTRAETQYF.

This clonotype was detected a few times. CDR3 DNA sequence: TGCGCCAGCAGCCAAGCGGGGGGCGTTGGAGAGACCCAGTACTTC. Protein: CASSQAGGVGETQYF. The rearrangement uses TRBV4-3 and TRBJ2-5, with a possible D match to TRBD2 (7 bases). Germline V gene lookup returns CDR1 LGHNA and CDR2 YSLEER. This CDR3 has 15 residues. V dropped 1 base and J dropped 4 bases, with 13 bases sitting between them.

This chain uses TRBV4-2 with TRBJ1-1; possibly TRBD1 for D (5 bases). The ends were cut back, 0 bases at V and 7 bases at J, with 15 bases in the middle. Germline V gene data show CDR1 as LGHNA and CDR2 as YNFKEQ. The CDR3 is 15 amino acids. As DNA, the CDR3 is TGTGCCAGCAGCCAAGAATTATGGCAGGGAATTGAAGCTTTCTTT. Protein sequence: CASSQELWQGIEAFF.

This clonotype has at least ten counts. This chain uses TRBV9 with TRBJ2-7; 9 positions agree with TRBD1. CDR1 SGDLS and CDR2 YYNGEE come from the germline V gene. The length of the CDR3 is 16 residues. Unmatched junction bases numbered 14, after V lost 5 bases and J lost 5 bases. CDR3 nucleotide sequence: TGTGCCAGCAGTCCATTACCGGACAGGGGTGGCAACGAGCAGTACTTC. Translating it yields CASSPLPDRGGNEQYF.

This clonotype was seen a handful of times. The CDR3 spells CASTRGASSTDTQYF. In nucleotides, the CDR3 is TGTGCCAGCACCCGAGGAGCTTCTAGCACAGATACGCAGTATTTT. The chain has TRBV12-3 or TRBV12-4 and TRBJ2-3, with unresolved D. Trimming removed 7 bases at V and 0 bases at J, with 14 bases between. The CDR3 totals 15 residues.

This chain links TRBV9 with TRBJ2-7; 8 nucleotides align to TRBD1. Per germline, CDR1 SGDLS and CDR2 YYNGEE. Losses at the gene ends were 0 bases for V and 3 bases for J; bases not matched to a gene: 5. This CDR3 region has 15 residues. Here the CDR3 DNA reads TGTGCCAGCAGCGTAGCAGGGGGCTTGTTCTACGAGCAGTACTTC. Amino acid sequence: CASSVAGGLFYEQYF. Full variable domain (outside the CDR3, taken from reference TRBV9 and TRBJ2-7): DSGVTQTPKHLITATGQRVTLRCSPRSGDLSVYWYQQSLDQGLQFLIQYYNGEERAKGNILERFSAQQFPDLHSELNLSSLELGDSALYFCASSVAGGLFYEQYFGPGTRLTVT.

This clonotype was counted between two and nine times. V and J are TRBV20-1 and TRBJ2-5, with 8 nucleotides matching TRBD2. V dropped 6 bases and J dropped 5; count of bases not matched to a gene: 17. The CDR3 covers 16 residues. In germline, CDR1 is DFQATT, CDR2 SNEGSKA (reference sequence). This chain's CDR3 is CSATWRGAPQRETQYF. The CDR3 DNA reads as TGCAGTGCCACCTGGCGGGGGGCGCCCCAACGGGAGACCCAGTACTTC.

This clonotype was seen only a few times. V and J are TRBV5-8 and TRBJ1-2; D possibly corresponds to TRBD1 (6 bases). Between the trimmed V and J ends, which lost 6 bases and 4 bases, there was a span of 25 bases. The CDR3 sequence is 17 residues long. Looked up from germline, CDR1 is SGHTS and CDR2 is YDEGEE. CDR3 in amino acids: CASTELGGRGHSYGYTF. In nucleotides, the CDR3 is TGTGCCAGCACCGAACTCGGGGGGAGGGGACATAGCTATGGCTACACCTTC.

V gene TRBV12-3 or TRBV12-4 combines with J gene TRBJ2-2; 13 positions agree with TRBD2. The CDR3 spans 17 residues. With V trimmed by 5 bases and J by 7 bases, 10 bases remained unmatched. The CDR3 DNA reads as TGTGCCAGCAGTCCGCGGGAAGGACTAGCGGGAGTCGGGGAGCTGTTTTTT. Translated, it gives CASSPREGLAGVGELFF.

This clonotype was seen only a few times. This chain joins TRBV20-1 and TRBJ2-1, with no clear D. V lost 5 bases, J lost 4 bases, and 12 bases lay in between. The germline V gene has CDR1 DFQATT and CDR2 SNEGSKA (reference sequence). This CDR3 spans 13 amino acids. This CDR3 reads CSAFPSKYNEQFF. The CDR3 nucleotides are TGCAGTGCTTTTCCTTCCAAGTACAATGAGCAGTTCTTC.

This clonotype was observed a handful of times. The chain has TRBV24-1 and TRBJ2-3; D possibly corresponds to TRBD2 (6 bases). The CDR3 has 13 residues. Germline CDR1 and CDR2: KGHDR and SFDVKD. Trimming removed 1 base from V and 5 bases from J, with 6 bases in between. The CDR3 sequence: CATSDFGGDTQYF. CDR3 in DNA: TGTGCCACCAGTGATTTCGGGGGAGATACGCAGTATTTT.

At least ten counts were recorded for this clonotype. The V gene is TRBV12-3 or TRBV12-4, the J gene TRBJ2-2; D is ambiguous. The CDR3 consists of 10 residues. V lost 5 bases and J lost 6, with 1 base in between. The CDR3 spells CASSAGELFF. In nucleotides, the CDR3 is TGTGCCAGCAGTGCCGGGGAGCTGTTTTTT.

This clonotype has ten or more counts. The rearrangement joins TRBV7-2 to TRBJ2-2, with 10 bases fitting TRBD2. V was clipped by 7 bases and J by 3 bases; unmatched bases: 8. The CDR3 consists of 16 residues. Germline CDR1 and CDR2: SGHTA and FQGNSA. CDR3 sequence reads: CASTPVAGGYTGELFF. DNA for the CDR3: TGTGCCAGCACCCCAGTAGCGGGGGGCTACACCGGGGAGCTGTTTTTT.